One and the same sample provided the 27 T cell receptor beta chains below, sequenced in a study of T cells in Graves' hyperthyroidism and ophthalmopathy. TCR beta CDR3 region amplification was performed from RNA transcripts. The primer set for the first-round RT-PCR of the TCR CDR3 was HTBI. TCRdb recomputed calls from the multiplex PCR reads with MiXCR, one row per CDR3 protein. The sample has roughly 570,000 distinct CDR3 sequences; 15% to 18% are singletons. The material sequenced was blood. These receptors originate from a woman between 25 and 40 years old with Graves' hyperthyroidism.

At least ten counts were recorded for this clonotype. This chain uses TRBV2 with TRBJ2-5, with a possible D match to TRBD2 (6 bases). Germline-derived CDR1 and CDR2 are SNHLY and FYNNEI. The CDR3 has 14 amino acids. With 4 bases removed from V and 2 bases from J, the gap between germline ends came to 11 bases. CDR3: CASSVVAGQETQYF. The CDR3 coding sequence is TGTGCCAGCAGTGTAGTGGCGGGACAAGAGACCCAGTACTTC.

The sample holds a few counts of this clonotype. V usage is TRBV5-1 and J usage is TRBJ2-3, with D uncertain. The CDR3 has 15 residues. Germline V lookup: CDR1 SGHRS, CDR2 YFSETQ. V was pared by 0 bases and J by 1 base, with 9 bases between. CDR3 DNA sequence: TGCGCCAGCAGCTTGGATGGTCAACGCACAGATACGCAGTATTTT. It is translated as CASSLDGQRTDTQYF.

This clonotype was counted between two and nine times. The CDR3 protein is CSASSQGAIGWEDPQGELFF. The CDR3 nucleotides are TGCAGTGCTAGTTCTCAGGGCGCTATAGGGTGGGAGGACCCTCAGGGGGAGCTGTTTTTT. The rearrangement links TRBV20-1 to TRBJ2-2; maybe TRBD2 (6 bases). This CDR3 has 20 residues. V was clipped by 3 bases and J by 8 bases, with 34 bases between them. Germline V gene data show CDR1 as DFQATT and CDR2 as SNEGSKA (reference sequence).

This clonotype was picked up many times. V is TRBV28 and J is TRBJ2-7; 7 nucleotides match TRBD1. This CDR3 is built from 12 residues. With V trimmed by 6 bases and J by 3 bases, 2 bases remained unmatched. Germline V gene lookup returns CDR1 MDHEN and CDR2 SYDVKM. CDR3 protein: CASSDRDYEQYF. The CDR3 DNA reads TGTGCCAGCAGCGACAGGGACTACGAGCAGTACTTC.

This clonotype was detected many times. V gene TRBV7-2 combines with J gene TRBJ1-1; D gene ambiguous. The CDR3 contains 13 residues. Germline CDR1 is SGHTA and CDR2 is FQGNSA. Trimming took 5 bases from V and 6 from J, leaving 13 bases between them. CDR3 sequence reads: CASSILLVAEAFF. CDR3 DNA sequence: TGTGCCAGCAGCATATTACTCGTCGCTGAAGCTTTCTTT.

Only a few counts were recorded for this clonotype. The V and J genes are TRBV12-3 or TRBV12-4 and TRBJ1-2, with D maybe TRBD1 (6 bases). V gave up 7 bases and J gave up 4 bases, with 19 bases separating them. This CDR3 is 15 amino acids long. The DNA for the CDR3 is TGTGCCAGCACTCCAACGAACAGGGAACGCTATGGCTACACCTTC. It codes for CASTPTNRERYGYTF.

In this sample, this clonotype turned up many times. V gene TRBV20-1 combines with J gene TRBJ2-7; 8 bases are a match to TRBD1. The V and J ends lost 0 bases and 3 bases, in that order; junction bases with no gene match: 4. The CDR3 covers 14 residues. Germline V gene sequence: CDR1 DFQATT, CDR2 SNEGSKA (reference sequence). The CDR3 region is CSARDRGRNYEQYF. CDR3 nucleotide sequence: TGCAGTGCTAGAGACAGGGGGCGTAACTACGAGCAGTACTTC.

In this sample, this clonotype turned up many times. The rearrangement joins TRBV7-2 to TRBJ2-5; TRBD2 agrees at 8 bases. V shed 0 bases, J shed 5 bases, and the junction held 5 bases outside the gene matches. The CDR3 contains 15 residues. Germline lookup yields CDR1 SGHTA and CDR2 FQGNSA. This chain's CDR3 is CASSLAAGVPETQYF. The CDR3 region has the DNA TGTGCCAGCAGCTTAGCAGCGGGAGTCCCCGAGACCCAGTACTTC. The full variable domain, completed using reference TRBV7-2 and TRBJ2-5, is GAGVSQSPSNKVTEKGKDVELRCDPISGHTALYWYRQSLGQGLEFLIYFQGNSAPDKSGLPSDRFSAERTGGSVSTLTIQRTQQEDSAVYLCASSLAAGVPETQYFGPGTRLLVL.

This clonotype was observed once. This could be a read error, since a much larger clone is one nucleotide away. The chain employs TRBV10-3 and TRBJ2-7; the D gene is possibly TRBD1 (6 bases). Germline V CDR1 and CDR2: ENHRY, SYGVKD. The CDR3 is made up of 14 amino acids. This CDR3 reads CVIRGQKPSYEQYF. The CDR3 DNA is TGTGTCATCAGGGGACAAAAGCCCTCCTACGAGCAGTACTTC.

This clonotype was found many times. V gene TRBV5-1 combines with J gene TRBJ2-7, with 9 bases fitting TRBD2. The germline CDR1 and CDR2 sequences are SGHRS and YFSETQ. The CDR3 extends over 16 amino acids. J lost 9 bases, V lost 5 bases, and 18 bases had no gene match. The CDR3: CASRHAGTSSGVRQYF. The CDR3 DNA reads as TGCGCCAGCAGACACGCCGGGACTAGCTCCGGGGTCCGGCAGTACTTC.

This clonotype was counted at least ten times. The chain uses TRBV20-1 and TRBJ1-5, with 9 positions matching TRBD1. CDR1 is DFQATT, CDR2 SNEGSKA, per germline (reference sequence). This CDR3 has 14 amino acids. V was pared by 6 bases and J by 4 bases, with 7 bases of the junction left unmatched. The CDR3 DNA follows: TGCAGTGCAAAGGACAGGGGCTTTAATCAGCCCCAGCATTTT. This sequence encodes CSAKDRGFNQPQHF.

This clonotype showed up many times. The chain couples TRBV27 to TRBJ2-7, with unresolved D. Germline V gives CDR1 MNHEY, CDR2 SMNVEV (reference sequence). V dropped 6 bases and J dropped 6 bases, with 12 bases sitting between them. The CDR3 extends over 12 amino acids. The CDR3 DNA is TGTGCCAGCAGCTTGACATTCGGCGAGCAGTACTTC. As protein: CASSLTFGEQYF.

This clonotype was counted at least ten times. The chain couples TRBV7-2 to TRBJ2-3, with 11 bases fitting TRBD2. After removal of 4 bases from V and 1 base from J, the junction contained 4 bases not matched to a gene. Germline V gene data show CDR1 as SGHTA and CDR2 as FQGNSA. The CDR3 loop spans 16 amino acids. The CDR3 loop reads CASSSGLAVRTDTQYF. For the CDR3, the DNA is TGTGCCAGCAGCTCGGGACTAGCGGTTCGCACAGATACGCAGTATTTT.

The V gene is TRBV6-5, the J gene TRBJ2-7; D gene unclear. Trimming took off 0 bases at V and 8 bases at J, with 11 bases between the two ends. CDR3 length: 13 residues. The germline V gene encodes CDR1 MNHEY and CDR2 SVGAGI. The CDR3 sequence is CASSYSPPPQQYF. The CDR3, as DNA: TGTGCCAGCAGTTACTCCCCACCTCCCCAGCAGTACTTC.

V is TRBV4-2 and J is TRBJ2-1, with TRBD2 identical over 15 bases. The germline CDR1 and CDR2 sequences are LGHNA and YNFKEQ. The CDR3 runs to 16 residues. Germline trimming cut 0 bases from V and 8 bases from J; bases unmatched to any gene: 2. CDR3 region: CASSQEGTSGRYEQFF. CDR3 DNA sequence: TGTGCCAGCAGCCAAGAGGGGACTAGCGGGAGGTATGAGCAGTTCTTC.

The table lists this clonotype with many counts. The chain combines TRBV6-5 with TRBJ1-1; D is possibly TRBD1 (5 bases). This CDR3 has 16 residues. The V end lost 0 bases, the J end lost 1 base, and 12 bases lay between the germline ends. The germline CDR1 and CDR2 sequences are MNHEY and SVGAGI. CDR3 bases: TGTGCCAGCAGTTACTCATGGGGGGTTCAGAACACTGAAGCTTTCTTT. Translated: CASSYSWGVQNTEAFF.

This clonotype was counted only a few times. This chain links TRBV3-1 with TRBJ2-7, with D perhaps matching TRBD1 (5 bases). The CDR3 spans 16 residues. V was pared by 0 bases and J by 2 bases, with 14 bases between. Germline V gene lookup returns CDR1 LGHDT and CDR2 YNNKEL (reference sequence). CDR3 in amino acids: CASSQDLGDGAYEQYF. CDR3 nucleotides: TGTGCCAGCAGCCAAGATTTAGGGGATGGGGCCTACGAGCAGTACTTC.

This clonotype was counted ten times or more. V is TRBV10-3 and J is TRBJ1-1, with a tentative D call TRBD1 (6 bases). Germline CDR1 and CDR2: ENHRY and SYGVKD. There are 14 residues in the CDR3. Trimming took 6 bases from V and 4 from J, leaving 15 bases between them. The CDR3: CAISPGHQTTEAFF. Written as DNA, the CDR3 is TGTGCCATCAGCCCGGGACACCAAACCACTGAAGCTTTCTTT.

In this sample, this clonotype turned up a few times. The chain links TRBV11-2 to TRBJ1-6; the D gene is possibly TRBD1 (5 bases). The CDR3 runs to 13 residues. The V end was cut by 0 bases, the J end by 10 bases, with 7 bases between. CDR1 SGHAT and CDR2 FQNNGV come from the germline V gene. CDR3 DNA sequence: TGTGCCAGCAGCTTAGACAGGGTATCACCCCTCCACTTT. This codes for CASSLDRVSPLHF.

Only a few counts were recorded for this clonotype. This likely comes from a read error, as the CDR3 has no conserved phenylalanine or tryptophan at its end. The gene calls are TRBV6-1 and TRBJ1-1, with D hard to call. The CDR3 totals 13 residues. The V end lost 6 bases, the J end lost 1 base, and 9 bases lay between the germline ends. In germline, CDR1 is MNHNS, CDR2 SASEGT. CDR3 sequence: CASRSLGNTEAFL. The CDR3 bases are TGTGCCAGCAGGAGCTTGGGGAACACTGAAGCTTTCCTT.

This clonotype was detected a few times. The chain links TRBV7-2 to TRBJ2-2, with 10 positions matching TRBD1. The V and J ends lost 4 bases and 5 bases, in that order; junction bases with no gene match: 4. The CDR3 extends over 15 amino acids. The germline gives CDR1 SGHTA, CDR2 FQGNSA. As DNA, the CDR3 is TGTGCCAGCAGCTCCCTGGGACAGGGGACCGGGGAGCTGTTTTTT. This sequence encodes CASSSLGQGTGELFF.

The chain couples TRBV7-6 to TRBJ2-5; 7 bases agree with TRBD1. V trimming: 6 bases; J trimming: 7 bases; junction bases outside the gene matches: 2. The germline CDR1 and CDR2 sequences are SGHVS and FNYEAQ. This CDR3 has 11 amino acids. The CDR3 DNA follows: TGTGCCAGCAGTCGACAGGGGACCCAGTACTTC. Translation: CASSRQGTQYF.

CDR3 amino acids: CASSPGTGGSTEAFF. The CDR3 coding sequence is TGTGCCAGCTCACCAGGGACAGGGGGTTCCACTGAAGCTTTCTTT. The chain couples TRBV18 to TRBJ1-1; 11 nucleotides line up with TRBD1. Trimming at V came to 2 bases and at J to 4 bases, leaving 3 bases not matched to a gene. Germline CDR1 is KGHSH and CDR2 is LQKENI. The CDR3 extends over 15 amino acids.

This clonotype occurred many times. This chain links TRBV7-3 with TRBJ2-1; D gene uncertain. V was cut by 3 bases and J by 3 bases, with 9 bases left in between. Germline V CDR1 and CDR2: SGHTA, FQGTGA. This CDR3 contains 14 residues. The CDR3 DNA is TGTGCCAGCAGCTTGGATGTGGGCTACAATGAGCAGTTCTTC. Its protein is CASSLDVGYNEQFF.

This sequence joins TRBV4-3 and TRBJ2-1; TRBD1 matches at 9 bases. J gave up 5 bases and V 4 bases, and 3 bases lay outside the gene matches. The CDR3 sequence is 14 residues long. CDR1 and CDR2 from the germline V gene are LGHNA and YSLEER. The CDR3 nucleotides are TGCGCCAGCAGCCGGGACAGGGAAAACAATGAGCAGTTCTTC. Translated: CASSRDRENNEQFF.

CDR3 bases: TGTGCCAGCAGTTTGCAGACAGGGGACGGGGAGCTGTTTTTT. The encoded protein is CASSLQTGDGELFF. The chain joins TRBV27 to TRBJ2-2, with TRBD1 matching 8 bases. The CDR3 spans 14 residues. Losses at the gene ends were 3 bases for V and 7 bases for J; bases not matched to a gene: 4. Germline lookup yields CDR1 MNHEY and CDR2 SMNVEV (reference sequence).

The V and J genes are TRBV4-2 and TRBJ1-6; D gene ambiguous. In germline, CDR1 is LGHNA, CDR2 YNFKEQ. The CDR3 contains 15 residues. V was pared by 3 bases and J by 4 bases, with 10 bases between. This CDR3 is CASSQGRLYNSPLHF. The CDR3 nucleotides are TGTGCCAGCAGCCAGGGCAGGTTGTATAATTCACCCCTCCACTTT.